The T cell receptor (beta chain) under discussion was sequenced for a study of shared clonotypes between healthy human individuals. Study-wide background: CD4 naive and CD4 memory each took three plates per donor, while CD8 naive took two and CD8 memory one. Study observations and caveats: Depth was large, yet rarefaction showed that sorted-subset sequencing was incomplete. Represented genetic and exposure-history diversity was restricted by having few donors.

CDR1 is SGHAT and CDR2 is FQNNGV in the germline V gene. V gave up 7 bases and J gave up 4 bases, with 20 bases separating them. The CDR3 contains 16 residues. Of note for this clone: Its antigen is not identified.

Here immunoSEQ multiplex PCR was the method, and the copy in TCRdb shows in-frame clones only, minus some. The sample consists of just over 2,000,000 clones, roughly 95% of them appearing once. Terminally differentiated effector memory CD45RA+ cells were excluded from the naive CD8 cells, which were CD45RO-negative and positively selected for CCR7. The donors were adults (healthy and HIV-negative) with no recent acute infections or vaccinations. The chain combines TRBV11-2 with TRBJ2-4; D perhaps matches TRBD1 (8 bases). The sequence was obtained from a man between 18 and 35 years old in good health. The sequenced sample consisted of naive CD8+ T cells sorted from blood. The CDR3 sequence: CASTGQGGKEKNIQYF. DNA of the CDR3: TGTGCCAGCACCGGACAGGGAGGGAAAGAGAAAAACATTCAGTACTTC.